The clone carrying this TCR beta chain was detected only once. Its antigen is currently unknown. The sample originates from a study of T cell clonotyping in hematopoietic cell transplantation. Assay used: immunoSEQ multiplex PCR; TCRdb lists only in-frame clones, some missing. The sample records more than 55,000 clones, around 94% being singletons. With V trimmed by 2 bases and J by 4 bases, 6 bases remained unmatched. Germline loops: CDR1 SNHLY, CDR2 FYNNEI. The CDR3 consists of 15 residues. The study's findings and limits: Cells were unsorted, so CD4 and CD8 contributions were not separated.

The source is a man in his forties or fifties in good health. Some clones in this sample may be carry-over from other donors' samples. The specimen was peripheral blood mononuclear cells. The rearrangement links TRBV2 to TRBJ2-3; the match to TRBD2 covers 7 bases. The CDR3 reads CASSELGGSADTQYF. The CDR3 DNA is TGTGCCAGCAGTGAACTGGGAGGGTCAGCAGATACGCAGTATTTT.